This passage covers 19 T cell receptor beta chains from one sample sequenced in a study of cytomegalovirus exposure and HLA in healthy donors. It was with 60 Vbeta and 13 Jbeta primers that the PCR ran. Sequencing was performed with immunoSEQ multiplex PCR; in TCRdb, only in-frame clones are kept and a portion is missing. This sample has 40,000 or so clones, with 60% to 70% found just once. The sequencing sample was made of PBMCs. The source of these receptors is a man in his forties or fifties in good health and CMV-seronegative.

The chain uses TRBV30 and TRBJ2-7, with 7 positions matching TRBD1. Germline trimming cut 0 bases from V and 3 bases from J; bases unmatched to any gene: 11. This CDR3 region has 16 residues. In germline, CDR1 is GTSNPN, CDR2 SVGIG (reference sequence). In nucleotides, the CDR3 is TGTGCCTGGAGTGTACTGATGTGGGACAGAAACTACGAGCAGTACTTC. This sequence encodes CAWSVLMWDRNYEQYF.

The rearrangement links TRBV18 to TRBJ2-7, with 7 nucleotides matching TRBD1. Germline trimming cut 5 bases from V and 1 base from J; bases unmatched to any gene: 8. This CDR3 contains 15 residues. Germline loops: CDR1 KGHSH, CDR2 LQKENI. The CDR3 bases are TGTGCCAGCTCAGTTACAGGGGCCCAATCCTACGAGCAGTACTTC. The encoded protein is CASSVTGAQSYEQYF.

V usage is TRBV4-3 and J usage is TRBJ1-1; the D is unclear. Germline assignment: CDR1 LGHNA and CDR2 YSLEER. The CDR3 consists of 13 residues. Trimming pared 0 bases from V and 2 bases from J, leaving 4 bases between. CDR3 sequence: CASSQETNTEAFF. CDR3 DNA sequence: TGCGCCAGCAGCCAAGAAACAAACACTGAAGCTTTCTTT.

The chain employs TRBV4-3 and TRBJ2-1, with D perhaps TRBD1 (6 bases). Germline V CDR1 and CDR2: LGHNA, YSLEER. V dropped 1 base and J dropped 8 bases, with 15 bases sitting between them. The CDR3 extends over 15 amino acids. CDR3 region: CASSQGSTGFYEQFF. In DNA form, the CDR3 reads TGCGCCAGCAGCCAAGGGTCTACAGGGTTTTATGAGCAGTTCTTC.

The chain combines TRBV5-1 with TRBJ1-1, with D maybe TRBD1 (6 bases). This CDR3 is 14 amino acids long. V lost 0 bases to trimming and J lost 0 bases, with 6 bases between them. CDR1 SGHRS and CDR2 YFSETQ come from the germline V gene. The CDR3 nucleotides read TGCGCCAGCAGCTTGGGACAGGTGAACACTGAAGCTTTCTTT. It translates to CASSLGQVNTEAFF.

This clone was detected only a few times. Other DNA sequences in this sample translate to the same CDR3. This chain connects TRBV4-3 to TRBJ2-7; 9 bases are shared with TRBD1. V dropped 3 bases and J dropped 1; count of bases not matched to a gene: 4. This CDR3 contains 15 residues. In germline, CDR1 is LGHNA, CDR2 YSLEER. CDR3 nucleotide sequence: TGCGCCAGCAGCCACTCAGGGACAGGGTCCTACGAGCAGTACTTC. The encoded protein is CASSHSGTGSYEQYF.

The CDR3 nucleotides read TGTGCCAGCTCACGGCTAGCGGGGGCCCAAGAGACCCAGTACTTC. It translates to CASSRLAGAQETQYF. The rearrangement joins TRBV18 to TRBJ2-5, with 10 bases identical to TRBD2. The V and J ends lost 4 bases and 1 base, in that order; junction bases with no gene match: 3. Germline V lookup: CDR1 KGHSH, CDR2 LQKENI. The CDR3 contains 15 residues.

The chain uses TRBV27 and TRBJ1-2; TRBD1 might be the D (6 bases). CDR3 length: 11 residues. The germline CDR1 and CDR2 sequences are MNHEY and SMNVEV (reference sequence). CDR3 DNA: TGTGCAGAGAGGGGGGGATTAGGCTACACCTTC. Translated, it gives CAERGGLGYTF.

V usage is TRBV5-1 and J usage is TRBJ1-6, with 8 bases aligning to TRBD1. Germline V gives CDR1 SGHRS, CDR2 YFSETQ. V trimming: 4 bases; J trimming: 10 bases; junction bases outside the gene matches: 7. The CDR3 has 14 residues. DNA of the CDR3: TGCGCCAGCAGCGGGACAGGTGGGGACTCACCCCTCCACTTT. Encoded protein: CASSGTGGDSPLHF.

J is TRBJ2-7 and V is TRBV15; the D gene is possibly TRBD2 (5 bases). V was cut by 0 bases and J by 5 bases, with 8 bases left in between. Germline CDR1 is LNHNV and CDR2 is YYDKDF (reference sequence). The CDR3 has 13 residues. CDR3 nucleotide sequence: TGTGCCACCAGCAGAGACACGGGGAACGAGCAGTACTTC. Protein product: CATSRDTGNEQYF.

The chain combines TRBV27 with TRBJ2-7; weak D call: TRBD1 (6 bases). The CDR3 contains 14 residues. The germline gives CDR1 MNHEY, CDR2 SMNVEV (reference sequence). V lost 0 bases and J 5 bases, leaving 11 bases between the germline ends. CDR3 loop: CASSLSTGTHEQYF. Written as DNA, the CDR3 is TGTGCCAGCAGTTTATCAACAGGGACCCACGAGCAGTACTTC.

The chain carries TRBV6-1 and TRBJ2-7; 7 positions match TRBD2. The germline CDR1 and CDR2 sequences are MNHNS and SASEGT. J was trimmed by 2 bases and V by 3 bases; bases with no gene match: 1. The CDR3 has 13 residues. The CDR3 sequence is CASSEGGAYEQYF. The CDR3 DNA follows: TGTGCCAGCAGTGAGGGGGGGGCCTACGAGCAGTACTTC.

This sequence joins TRBV29-1 and TRBJ1-2, with 7 bases matching TRBD1. Losses at the gene ends were 4 bases for V and 8 bases for J; bases not matched to a gene: 13. Germline V gene data show CDR1 as SQVTM and CDR2 as ANQGSEA. The CDR3 runs to 14 residues. CDR3 DNA: TGCAGCGTTGCAGGACAGGCGGATGCATCGGGCTACACCTTC. This encodes CSVAGQADASGYTF. The full variable domain, its missing parts supplied by reference TRBV29-1 and TRBJ1-2, is SAVISQKPSRDICQRGTSLTIQCQVDSQVTMMFWYRQQPGQSLTLIATANQGSEATYESGFVIDKFPISRPNLTFSTLTVSNMSPEDSSIYLCSVAGQADASGYTFGSGTRLTVV.

This chain joins TRBV5-1 and TRBJ2-4; D may be TRBD2 (5 bases). Trimming took off 1 base at V and 7 bases at J, with 9 bases between the two ends. The CDR3 sequence is 13 residues long. CDR1 is SGHRS, CDR2 YFSETQ, per germline. As DNA, the CDR3 is TGCGCCAGCAGCTTGCGGGCTAGCAACATTCAGTACTTC. It codes for CASSLRASNIQYF.

Of note for this clone: Other DNA sequences within the sample encode an identical CDR3. The chain couples TRBV5-1 to TRBJ2-7, with TRBD1 matching over 7 bases. V dropped 0 bases and J dropped 4; count of bases not matched to a gene: 4. CDR1 is SGHRS, CDR2 YFSETQ, per germline. The CDR3 sequence is 14 residues long. CDR3 amino acids: CASSLGQGLYEQYF. In nucleotides, the CDR3 is TGCGCCAGCAGCTTGGGACAGGGTTTGTACGAGCAGTACTTC.

The genes are TRBV4-2 and TRBJ2-2; 7 positions match TRBD1. Germline V gene data show CDR1 as LGHNA and CDR2 as YNFKEQ. Losses at the gene ends were 0 bases for V and 6 bases for J; bases not matched to a gene: 13. The CDR3 covers 18 residues. In nucleotides, the CDR3 is TGTGCCAGCAGCCAAGATTGGGCGGTGGGGCAGGGGGCCGGGGAGCTGTTTTTT. Translation: CASSQDWAVGQGAGELFF.

V gene TRBV25-1 combines with J gene TRBJ1-2, with 7 bases matching TRBD1. V lost 3 bases, J lost 1 base, and 5 bases stayed unmatched. There are 15 residues in the CDR3. Germline lookup yields CDR1 MGHDK and CDR2 SYGVNS. CDR3 DNA sequence: TGTGCCAGCAGTGACGGACAGGAGTTTAACTATGGCTACACCTTC. Amino acid sequence: CASSDGQEFNYGYTF.

The rearrangement uses TRBV6-6 and TRBJ1-1; possibly TRBD1 for D (6 bases). The CDR3 is made up of 16 amino acids. The V end lost 2 bases, the J end lost 5 bases, and 18 bases lay between the germline ends. Germline V gene lookup returns CDR1 MNHNY and CDR2 SVGAGI (reference sequence). The DNA of the CDR3 is TGTGCCAGCAGTTACGGGGTTCAGGGGCATGGGACTGAAGCTTTCTTT. Its protein is CASSYGVQGHGTEAFF.

J is TRBJ1-3 and V is TRBV2, with 11 bases identical to TRBD1. This CDR3 contains 16 residues. V trimming: 5 bases; J trimming: 2 bases; junction bases outside the gene matches: 5. CDR1 is SNHLY, CDR2 FYNNEI, per germline. The CDR3 region has the DNA TGTGCCAGCAGTTATGGGACAGGGGGAGCTGGAAACACCATATATTTT. Translation: CASSYGTGGAGNTIYF.